These 28 T cell receptor beta chains came from one sample sequenced in a study of blood T cell repertoires in COVID-19. Using immunoSEQ multiplex PCR, the repertoire was profiled, and TCRdb retains in-frame clones only, with some absent. Of under 450,000 clones in the sample, roughly four fifths were seen once. Source material: PBMCs or T cells enriched from blood (not recorded which). Receptors originate from a woman aged 50 to 60 who had recovered from COVID-19.

The chain couples TRBV2 to TRBJ1-2; 8 bases are a match to TRBD1. V shed 6 bases and J 8 bases; nucleotides not matched to a gene: 11. This CDR3 spans 14 amino acids. Germline assignment: CDR1 SNHLY and CDR2 FYNNEI. CDR3 coding DNA: TGTGCCAGCAGGGGGGACAGGTCGGGCGGAGGCTACACCTTC. This encodes CASRGDRSGGGYTF.

This chain joins TRBV19 and TRBJ1-1; 7 nucleotides line up with TRBD1. J was trimmed by 2 bases and V by 5 bases; bases with no gene match: 11. The CDR3 spans 16 residues. CDR1 is LNHDA and CDR2 is SQIVND in the germline V gene (reference sequence). The CDR3 loop reads CASSLYPQGTNTEAFF. CDR3 DNA sequence: TGTGCCAGTAGTCTTTACCCACAGGGGACTAACACTGAAGCTTTCTTT.

The gene calls are TRBV11-3 and TRBJ2-3, with 8 nucleotides matching TRBD1. V lost 5 bases to trimming and J lost 6 bases; unmatched junction nucleotides: 10. CDR1 and CDR2 (germline): SGHNT, YENEEA. This CDR3 comprises 15 residues. This chain's CDR3 is CASSPDRVIGDTQYF. CDR3 DNA: TGTGCCAGCAGCCCGGACAGGGTCATCGGTGATACGCAGTATTTT.

This chain uses TRBV14 with TRBJ2-7, with D tentatively TRBD2 (5 bases). Between the trimmed V and J ends, which lost 9 bases and 1 base, there was a span of 13 bases. Germline V CDR1 and CDR2: SGHDN, FVKESK. The length of the CDR3 is 13 residues. The CDR3 reads CASREGQSYEQYF. CDR3 coding DNA: TGTGCCAGTCGAGAGGGCCAGTCCTACGAGCAGTACTTC.

The V and J genes are TRBV7-2 and TRBJ2-4; D is unresolved. Trimming took off 5 bases at V and 4 bases at J, with 12 bases between the two ends. The CDR3 covers 14 residues. Per the germline V gene, CDR1 is SGHTA and CDR2 is FQGNSA. The CDR3 sequence: CASSPETGKNIQYF. Here the CDR3 DNA reads TGTGCCAGCAGCCCAGAGACTGGAAAAAACATTCAGTACTTC.

This clone appeared once. The chain links TRBV28 to TRBJ2-3; D is possibly TRBD1 (6 bases). The germline CDR1 and CDR2 sequences are MDHEN and SYDVKM. The V and J ends lost 2 bases and 3 bases respectively, with 9 bases between them. The CDR3 covers 14 residues. CDR3 protein: CASSLLDRTDTQYF. CDR3 bases: TGTGCCAGCAGTTTACTTGACAGGACAGATACGCAGTATTTT.

The chain couples TRBV5-4 to TRBJ2-1; TRBD2 matches 8 bases. V shed 3 bases, J shed 1 base, and the junction held 9 bases outside the gene matches. Germline V gene sequence: CDR1 SGHNT, CDR2 YYREEE (reference sequence). The CDR3 runs 17 residues. The CDR3, as DNA: TGTGCCAGCAGCTCCGGACCGGGAGGGGGATCCTACAATGAGCAGTTCTTC. It specifies CASSSGPGGGSYNEQFF.

This clone has just one count. The rearrangement joins TRBV9 to TRBJ1-1, with D unclear. This CDR3 is built from 14 residues. Germline V gene lookup returns CDR1 SGDLS and CDR2 YYNGEE. V was pared by 0 bases and J by 0 bases, with 6 bases between. CDR3 protein: CASSVAPLNTEAFF. The CDR3, as DNA: TGTGCCAGCAGCGTAGCTCCCCTGAACACTGAAGCTTTCTTT.

V is TRBV7-9 and J is TRBJ1-1, with D possibly matching TRBD1 (5 bases). V shed 1 base and J shed 4 bases, with 10 bases lying between them. The CDR3 length is 14 residues. Germline V gene sequence: CDR1 SEHNR, CDR2 FQNEAQ (reference sequence). The CDR3 sequence is CASSLVGGGTEAFF. In DNA, the CDR3 is TGTGCCAGCAGCTTAGTGGGGGGTGGCACTGAAGCTTTCTTT. Full variable domain (rest looked up from reference TRBV7-9 and TRBJ1-1): DTGVSQNPRHKITKRGQNVTFRCDPISEHNRLYWYRQTLGQGPEFLTYFQNEAQLEKSRLLSDRFSAERPKGSFSTLEIQRTEQGDSAMYLCASSLVGGGTEAFFGQGTRLTVV.

The chain has TRBV19 and TRBJ1-1; D gene uncertain. The V gene's germline CDR1 is LNHDA and CDR2 SQIVND (reference sequence). The CDR3 is 14 residues long. V was pared by 6 bases and J by 4 bases, with 15 bases between. CDR3 coding DNA: TGTGCCAGTAGCAACCGACACCCGGTCACTGAAGCTTTCTTT. It is translated as CASSNRHPVTEAFF.

The chain has TRBV14 and TRBJ1-1, with no clear D. This CDR3 is built from 13 residues. Looked up from germline, CDR1 is SGHDN and CDR2 is FVKESK. Trimming cost V 4 bases and J 11 bases, with 17 bases left between them. The CDR3 nucleotides are TGTGCCAGCAGCCTGTTAAGATTCCGAGGGGCTTTCTTT. It codes for CASSLLRFRGAFF.

V is TRBV5-1 and J is TRBJ1-4, with 7 bases matching TRBD1. This CDR3 comprises 15 residues. CDR1 and CDR2 (germline): SGHRS, YFSETQ. The junction had 6 bases not matched to a gene; V was cut back by 2 bases and J by 5 bases. The CDR3 protein is CASSFGRGQNEKLFF. CDR3 sequence (DNA): TGCGCCAGCAGCTTCGGTAGGGGGCAGAATGAAAAACTGTTTTTT.

The chain couples TRBV14 to TRBJ1-2, with TRBD1 identical over 7 bases. Germline lookup yields CDR1 SGHDN and CDR2 FVKESK. V lost 3 bases, J lost 4 bases, and 5 bases stayed unmatched. CDR3 size: 14 residues. The CDR3 reads CASSQPGTVYGYTF. CDR3 coding DNA: TGTGCCAGCAGCCAGCCCGGGACAGTCTATGGCTACACCTTC.

This clone appeared once. V is TRBV27 and J is TRBJ1-5; the D is unclear. Germline lookup yields CDR1 MNHEY and CDR2 SMNVEV (reference sequence). CDR3 length: 14 amino acids. V was cut by 6 bases and J by 2 bases, with 11 bases left in between. The CDR3 region is CASRGRFGNQPQHF. Written as DNA, the CDR3 is TGTGCCAGCAGAGGGAGGTTTGGCAATCAGCCCCAGCATTTT.

This chain uses TRBV7-2 with TRBJ1-6, with 8 bases that match TRBD1. CDR3 size: 15 residues. Germline V gives CDR1 SGHTA, CDR2 FQGNSA. V lost 5 bases and J lost 6; bases outside the gene matches: 6. CDR3 in amino acids: CASSLQGAGNSPLHF. The CDR3 DNA is TGTGCCAGCAGCCTCCAGGGGGCGGGTAATTCACCCCTCCACTTT. The whole variable domain, remainder taken from reference TRBV7-2 and TRBJ1-6, is GAGVSQSPSNKVTEKGKDVELRCDPISGHTALYWYRQSLGQGLEFLIYFQGNSAPDKSGLPSDRFSAERTGGSVSTLTIQRTQQEDSAVYLCASSLQGAGNSPLHFGNGTRLTVT.

V is TRBV19 and J is TRBJ2-2; D is possibly TRBD2 (5 bases). The CDR3 consists of 13 residues. Germline V lookup: CDR1 LNHDA, CDR2 SQIVND (reference sequence). Between the trimmed V and J ends, which lost 7 bases and 6 bases, there was a span of 12 bases. This CDR3 is CASTNGVPGELFF. The CDR3 coding sequence is TGTGCCAGTACCAACGGGGTCCCCGGGGAGCTGTTTTTT. The full variable domain, with the rest looked up from reference TRBV19 and TRBJ2-2, is DGGITQSPKYLFRKEGQNVTLSCEQNLNHDAMYWYRQDPGQGLRLIYYSQIVNDFQKGDIAEGYSVSREKKESFPLTVTSAQKNPTAFYLCASTNGVPGELFFGEGSRLTVL.

The chain couples TRBV27 to TRBJ1-4; D is uncertain. Trimming removed 4 bases from V and 8 bases from J, with 11 bases in between. Germline values: CDR1 MNHEY, CDR2 SMNVEV (reference sequence). The CDR3 length is 13 residues. This chain's CDR3 is CASSSRSGEKLFF. The CDR3 region has the DNA TGTGCCAGCAGTTCCCGGAGCGGAGAAAAACTGTTTTTT.

The rearrangement uses TRBV29-1 and TRBJ1-2; D gene ambiguous. The CDR3 spans 13 residues. Germline CDR1 is SQVTM and CDR2 is ANQGSEA. The V and J ends lost 3 bases and 2 bases respectively, with 10 bases between them. CDR3 nucleotides: TGCAGCGTTGACCCGGGGATGAACTATGGCTACACCTTC. Protein product: CSVDPGMNYGYTF.

This clone was seen once. The rearrangement joins TRBV19 to TRBJ2-1; 13 bases align to TRBD2. CDR1 is LNHDA, CDR2 SQIVND, per germline (reference sequence). Trimming removed 5 bases from V and 12 bases from J; junction bases left unmatched: 7. The CDR3 loop spans 14 amino acids. The CDR3 region is CASSPGTSGMVQFF. The CDR3 region has the DNA TGTGCCAGTAGTCCCGGGACTAGCGGGATGGTGCAGTTCTTC.

Written as DNA, the CDR3 is TGTGCCAGCAGCAAAGGGGACCGGGACAGGGAGCGCGAGCAGTACTTC. Its translation is CASSKGDRDREREQYF. This chain links TRBV21-1 with TRBJ2-7; TRBD1, the table's D call, lacks a check against the DNA. TRBV21-1 is a recognized pseudogene. The CDR3 has 16 amino acids.

V gene TRBV10-3 combines with J gene TRBJ1-2, with D unresolved. This CDR3 region has 14 residues. CDR1 is ENHRY, CDR2 SYGVKD, per germline. Trimming stripped 3 bases from V and 1 base from J, with 9 bases between. The CDR3 DNA sequence: TGTGCCATCAGTGAATCGGGATTTAACTATGGCTACACCTTC. It yields the protein CAISESGFNYGYTF.

The CDR3 protein is CASSLTVNTEAFF. CDR3 bases: TGTGCCAGCAGTTTAACAGTAAACACTGAAGCTTTCTTT. This chain links TRBV27 with TRBJ1-1; no definite D call. The germline gives CDR1 MNHEY, CDR2 SMNVEV (reference sequence). The CDR3 has 13 amino acids. V was cut by 2 bases and J by 2 bases, with 6 bases left in between.

This clone was detected a few times. This chain uses TRBV7-9 with TRBJ1-1; D unresolved. Germline assignment: CDR1 SEHNR and CDR2 FQNEAQ (reference sequence). The CDR3 totals 14 residues. V dropped 8 bases and J dropped 1 base, with 14 bases sitting between them. The CDR3 sequence is CASRPRATNTEAFF. The CDR3 nucleotides are TGTGCCAGCCGACCGAGGGCAACGAACACTGAAGCTTTCTTT.

The chain has TRBV3-1 (or the pseudogene TRBV3-2) and TRBJ2-7; 10 bases agree with TRBD2. After removal of 0 bases from V and 7 bases from J, the junction contained 12 bases not matched to a gene. The germline gives CDR1 LGHDT, CDR2 YNNKEL (reference sequence). This CDR3 is built from 17 residues. The DNA of the CDR3 is TGTGCCAGCAGCCAAGATTCGGGTAGCGGAGCGGGAGGGGAGCAGTACTTC. Translated: CASSQDSGSGAGGEQYF.

This clone showed up just once. The chain carries TRBV10-3 and TRBJ1-2, with D perhaps TRBD1 (6 bases). This CDR3 is built from 12 residues. Looked up from germline, CDR1 is ENHRY and CDR2 is SYGVKD. Trimming left V 7 bases short and J 1 base short, with 7 bases between. CDR3: CAIMDSNYGYTF. CDR3 sequence (DNA): TGTGCCATCATGGACAGTAACTATGGCTACACCTTC.

With respect to this clone: The junction does not match germline at one end; this may be a read error. The genes are TRBV7-9 and TRBJ1-2; a weak D match, TRBD1 (6 bases). The CDR3 is made up of 14 amino acids. The germline CDR1 and CDR2 sequences are SEHNR and FQNEAQ (reference sequence). CDR3 nucleotide sequence: TGTGCCAACAGCTTAGTAGGGGGGGCCAATGGCTACACCTTC. Protein: CANSLVGGANGYTF.

This clone occurred once. The rearrangement links TRBV9 to TRBJ1-6; 12 bases are shared with TRBD1. The CDR3 consists of 15 residues. After removal of 0 bases from V and 14 bases from J, the junction contained 6 bases not matched to a gene. Looked up from germline, CDR1 is SGDLS and CDR2 is YYNGEE. The DNA of the CDR3 is TGTGCCAGCAGCGTAGGAGGGACAGGGGGCACTTCCCTCCACTTT. Translation: CASSVGGTGGTSLHF.

The chain has TRBV19 and TRBJ1-4, with D possibly TRBD1 on 5 matching bases. The V gene's germline CDR1 is LNHDA and CDR2 SQIVND (reference sequence). Trimming shortened V by 5 bases and J by 0 bases, and 10 bases separated the two germline ends. The length of the CDR3 is 15 residues. Written as DNA, the CDR3 is TGTGCCAGTAGTTGGCGGGGGACAACTAATGAAAAACTGTTTTTT. This sequence encodes CASSWRGTTNEKLFF.